Listed here are 31 T cell receptor beta chains from one sample, sequenced in a study of blood T cell repertoires in COVID-19. Data came from immunoSEQ multiplex PCR; TCRdb stores just in-frame clones and leaves some out. The sample holds about 320,000 clones, about nine tenths seen once. The sample comprised PBMCs or T cells enriched from blood (not recorded which). These TCRs come from a woman younger than 35 who had recovered from COVID-19.

The V call is TRBV9, the J call TRBJ1-1; 7 nucleotides agree with TRBD1. There are 15 residues in the CDR3. The trim removed 3 bases at V and 6 bases at J, leaving 11 bases unmatched. From germline, CDR1 is SGDLS and CDR2 YYNGEE. The CDR3, as DNA: TGTGCCAGCAGCGCCCATCCCGACAGGGTGGCTGAAGCTTTCTTT. Protein product: CASSAHPDRVAEAFF.

The rearrangement uses TRBV3-1 (or the pseudogene TRBV3-2) and TRBJ1-3, with TRBD1 matching over 7 bases. CDR3 length: 15 residues. Germline V lookup: CDR1 LGHDT, CDR2 YNNKEL (reference sequence). The V and J ends lost 4 bases and 4 bases, in that order; junction bases with no gene match: 7. The CDR3: CASSRQGGVGNTIYF. The DNA for the CDR3 is TGTGCCAGCAGCCGACAGGGTGGGGTAGGAAACACCATATATTTT.

The V gene is TRBV18, the J gene TRBJ2-7; 7 bases are shared with TRBD1. V lost 1 base and J lost 3; bases outside the gene matches: 3. The CDR3 runs to 14 residues. Looked up from germline, CDR1 is KGHSH and CDR2 is LQKENI. The CDR3 loop is CASSPQGAGYEQYF. The CDR3 bases are TGTGCCAGCTCACCACAGGGGGCGGGCTACGAGCAGTACTTC.

J is TRBJ2-1 and V is TRBV18; no firm D call. Germline CDR1 KGHSH, CDR2 LQKENI. Trimming shortened V by 2 bases and J by 0 bases, and 8 bases separated the two germline ends. This CDR3 spans 15 amino acids. Here the CDR3 reads CASSPRLDSYNEQFF. The DNA for the CDR3 is TGTGCCAGCTCACCAAGACTGGACTCCTACAATGAGCAGTTCTTC.

The V call is TRBV28, the J call TRBJ1-6; D may be TRBD1 (5 bases). The V and J ends lost 4 bases and 8 bases respectively, with 12 bases between them. This CDR3 has 14 residues. Germline CDR1 is MDHEN and CDR2 is SYDVKM. CDR3 loop: CASSWTTEYSPLHF. The CDR3 coding sequence is TGTGCCAGCAGTTGGACGACAGAGTATTCACCCCTCCACTTT.

The V call is TRBV29-1, the J call TRBJ2-5; 8 bases are shared with TRBD1. The CDR3 extends over 15 amino acids. The germline V gene encodes CDR1 SQVTM and CDR2 ANQGSEA. V trimming: 1 base; J trimming: 1 base; junction bases outside the gene matches: 5. The CDR3 DNA sequence: TGCAGCGTTGAAGGGGACAGGAGCGGCCAAGAGACCCAGTACTTC. Translating gives CSVEGDRSGQETQYF.

V is TRBV18 and J is TRBJ1-4, with 7 positions matching TRBD1. The length of the CDR3 is 15 residues. Losses at the gene ends were 2 bases for V and 5 bases for J; bases not matched to a gene: 5. CDR1 is KGHSH, CDR2 LQKENI, per germline. The CDR3 DNA reads as TGTGCCAGCTCACCATACGGGACAGAAAATGAAAAACTGTTTTTT. It translates to CASSPYGTENEKLFF.

This chain links TRBV7-9 with TRBJ1-1; weak D call: TRBD1 (6 bases). V was cut by 2 bases and J by 2 bases, with 21 bases left in between. This CDR3 has 18 residues. The germline CDR1 and CDR2 sequences are SEHNR and FQNEAQ (reference sequence). The CDR3 bases are TGTGCCAGCAGCTTACCACGTTTGGGGGCCGCAAAAAACACTGAAGCTTTCTTT. It yields the protein CASSLPRLGAAKNTEAFF.

This clone appeared a single time. This chain links TRBV25-1 with TRBJ2-7; 7 nucleotides line up with TRBD2. The germline gives CDR1 MGHDK, CDR2 SYGVNS. V lost 3 bases to trimming and J lost 9 bases; unmatched junction nucleotides: 2. CDR3 size: 11 residues. The CDR3: CASSEGTTQYF. DNA of the CDR3: TGTGCCAGCAGTGAGGGGACTACGCAGTACTTC.

The chain uses TRBV4-1 and TRBJ2-7, with TRBD2 matching over 11 bases. The CDR3 has 17 residues. J was trimmed by 5 bases and V by 4 bases; bases with no gene match: 13. Germline V CDR1 and CDR2: MGHRA, YSYEKL. Written as DNA, the CDR3 is TGCGCCAGCAGCCCATATCCTAGCGGGGGGCGGGACCACGAGCAGTACTTC. This encodes CASSPYPSGGRDHEQYF.

This clone was seen a handful of times. This rearrangement joins TRBV25-1 to TRBJ1-6; D ambiguous. The CDR3 has 13 residues. CDR1 is MGHDK, CDR2 SYGVNS, per germline. V lost 7 bases and J lost 9, with 13 bases in between. The CDR3 coding sequence is TGTGCCAGCACCCCTTCTGGGAGTTCACCCCTCCACTTT. Amino acids: CASTPSGSSPLHF.

Written as DNA, the CDR3 is TGTGCCAGCAGCTTAGTGGCGGTAGAGACCCAGTACTTC. Translated: CASSLVAVETQYF. The V and J genes are TRBV7-9 and TRBJ2-5; D is uncertain. Between the trimmed V and J ends, which lost 1 base and 4 bases, there was a span of 7 bases. CDR3 length equals 13 residues. Germline lookup yields CDR1 SEHNR and CDR2 FQNEAQ (reference sequence).

The chain combines TRBV27 with TRBJ1-1, with 8 bases lining up with TRBD1. The V gene's germline CDR1 is MNHEY and CDR2 SMNVEV (reference sequence). The CDR3 is 17 residues long. Unmatched junction bases numbered 9, after V lost 3 bases and J lost 0 bases. CDR3 amino acids: CASSLFPGQAMNTEAFF. In nucleotides, the CDR3 is TGTGCCAGCAGTTTGTTCCCGGGACAGGCTATGAACACTGAAGCTTTCTTT.

The J gene is TRBJ2-7, the V gene TRBV18; 9 positions match TRBD1. The CDR3 sequence is 14 residues long. V shed 3 bases and J 3 bases; nucleotides not matched to a gene: 3. The germline CDR1 and CDR2 sequences are KGHSH and LQKENI. The CDR3 DNA sequence: TGTGCCAGCTCACCGAGGACAGGGGTCTACGAGCAGTACTTC. Protein product: CASSPRTGVYEQYF.

V gene TRBV4-1 combines with J gene TRBJ2-1; 7 bases are a match to TRBD2. Germline-derived CDR1 and CDR2 are MGHRA and YSYEKL. Trimming at V came to 4 bases and at J to 6 bases, leaving 6 bases not matched to a gene. There are 14 residues in the CDR3. The CDR3 spells CASSLAGEGNEQFF. In DNA, the CDR3 is TGCGCCAGCAGCCTGGCGGGAGAGGGCAATGAGCAGTTCTTC.

This CDR3 reads CASSVGSYNEQFF. The CDR3 DNA is TGCGCCAGCAGCGTCGGGTCTTACAATGAGCAGTTCTTC. The chain employs TRBV5-1 and TRBJ2-1; no clear D gene. This CDR3 is built from 13 residues. V was trimmed by 4 bases and J by 4 bases, leaving 9 bases between them. The germline CDR1 and CDR2 sequences are SGHRS and YFSETQ.

The chain has TRBV2 and TRBJ1-5; D is unclear. The CDR3 totals 14 residues. The V gene lost 4 bases and the J gene lost 0 bases, with 7 bases spanning the gap. In germline, CDR1 is SNHLY, CDR2 FYNNEI. The CDR3 region is CASSVRVSNQPQHF. CDR3 DNA: TGTGCCAGCAGTGTACGGGTTAGCAATCAGCCCCAGCATTTT.

The rearrangement links TRBV7-6 to TRBJ1-2; D perhaps matches TRBD1 (6 bases). Germline V gene lookup returns CDR1 SGHVS and CDR2 FNYEAQ. This CDR3 spans 16 amino acids. V was clipped by 3 bases and J by 4 bases, with 18 bases between them. This chain's CDR3 is CASSFSGVEGSYGYTF. The CDR3 nucleotides are TGTGCCAGCAGCTTTTCAGGGGTCGAGGGGAGCTATGGCTACACCTTC.

This chain links TRBV19 with TRBJ2-7; 10 positions agree with TRBD1. This CDR3 has 15 amino acids. The germline V gene encodes CDR1 LNHDA and CDR2 SQIVND (reference sequence). V gave up 5 bases and J gave up 4 bases; unmatched junction bases: 8. Here the CDR3 DNA reads TGTGCCAGTAGTCCTCAAGGGACAGGGGAATACGAGCAGTACTTC. Amino acids: CASSPQGTGEYEQYF.

V and J are TRBV2 and TRBJ2-5; 7 bases are a match to TRBD1. The CDR3 loop spans 12 amino acids. Germline trimming cut 4 bases from V and 4 bases from J; bases unmatched to any gene: 0. The V gene's germline CDR1 is SNHLY and CDR2 FYNNEI. The CDR3 reads CASSGQGETQYF. The CDR3 DNA reads as TGTGCCAGCAGTGGACAGGGAGAGACCCAGTACTTC.

This clone was seen just once. V is TRBV19 and J is TRBJ1-6, with 10 positions matching TRBD1. With V trimmed by 6 bases and J by 10 bases, 6 bases remained unmatched. The germline V gene encodes CDR1 LNHDA and CDR2 SQIVND (reference sequence). The CDR3 totals 14 residues. The CDR3 reads CASSTTGGRSPLHF. The CDR3 DNA reads TGTGCCAGTAGCACGACAGGGGGCAGATCACCCCTCCACTTT.

This clone has just a few counts. The chain carries TRBV10-1 and TRBJ1-4; 10 bases line up with TRBD1. CDR1 WNHNN and CDR2 SYGVQD come from the germline V gene (reference sequence). The CDR3 spans 14 residues. The trim removed 3 bases at V and 7 bases at J, leaving 2 bases unmatched. The CDR3 DNA sequence: TGCGCCAGCAGTGAAGGACAGGGGGTTGAAAAACTGTTTTTT. It is translated as CASSEGQGVEKLFF.

The genes are TRBV6-5 and TRBJ1-2; 7 nucleotides match TRBD1. The germline CDR1 and CDR2 sequences are MNHEY and SVGAGI. The V segment lost 5 bases and the J segment 3 bases; nucleotides outside the gene matches: 3. The CDR3 covers 13 residues. The CDR3 here is CASSRGRDYGYTF. CDR3 in DNA: TGTGCCAGCAGTAGGGGGCGCGACTATGGCTACACCTTC.

J is TRBJ1-2 and V is TRBV19; D might be TRBD1 (5 bases). The CDR3 consists of 14 residues. The V gene lost 5 bases and the J gene lost 4 bases, with 14 bases spanning the gap. CDR1 and CDR2 from the germline V gene are LNHDA and SQIVND (reference sequence). The CDR3 region is CASSSQGLGYGYTF. CDR3 nucleotides: TGTGCCAGTAGTTCCCAGGGTCTCGGCTATGGCTACACCTTC.

This chain uses TRBV4-2 with TRBJ2-2; TRBD2 might be the D (5 bases). Trimming took 2 bases from V and 4 from J, leaving 17 bases between them. CDR3 size: 17 residues. Germline CDR1 and CDR2: LGHNA and YNFKEQ. The CDR3 protein is CASSQPAQATITGELFF. The CDR3 DNA reads as TGTGCCAGCAGCCAACCCGCCCAAGCGACTATCACCGGGGAGCTGTTTTTT.

The rearrangement joins TRBV29-1 to TRBJ1-2; D might be TRBD1 (6 bases). CDR1 SQVTM and CDR2 ANQGSEA come from the germline V gene. The CDR3 covers 15 residues. V was clipped by 4 bases and J by 0 bases, with 15 bases between them. Here the CDR3 reads CSVGGGRASNYGYTF. The CDR3, as DNA: TGCAGCGTTGGGGGGGGCAGGGCTTCTAACTATGGCTACACCTTC.

The genes are TRBV2 and TRBJ1-1; the D gene is possibly TRBD1 (5 bases). The germline V gene encodes CDR1 SNHLY and CDR2 FYNNEI. Trimming stripped 8 bases from V and 1 base from J, with 11 bases between. The CDR3 spans 13 residues. CDR3 protein: CASQGRENTEAFF. The CDR3 nucleotides are TGTGCCAGCCAAGGCAGGGAGAACACTGAAGCTTTCTTT.

The CDR3 DNA is TGCAGCGTTGATAACACGGACAGGGGGGGGACAGATACGCAGTATTTT. It translates to CSVDNTDRGGTDTQYF. J is TRBJ2-3 and V is TRBV29-1; 10 nucleotides agree with TRBD1. CDR3 length: 16 residues. Germline trimming cut 3 bases from V and 3 bases from J; bases unmatched to any gene: 9. CDR1 is SQVTM and CDR2 is ANQGSEA in the germline V gene.

The V call is TRBV7-3, the J call TRBJ1-6, with D perhaps TRBD1 (5 bases). The germline V gene has CDR1 SGHTA and CDR2 FQGTGA. The length of the CDR3 is 16 residues. V lost 5 bases, J lost 7 bases, and 18 bases lay in between. CDR3 residues: CASSPKQVKGNSPLHF. CDR3 DNA: TGTGCCAGCAGCCCCAAACAGGTTAAAGGAAATTCACCCCTCCACTTT.

The chain joins TRBV5-4 to TRBJ2-3, with 8 bases matching TRBD1. The germline CDR1 and CDR2 sequences are SGHNT and YYREEE (reference sequence). With V trimmed by 1 base and J by 13 bases, 8 bases remained unmatched. This CDR3 is 13 amino acids long. CDR3 region: CASSLLGRGRKYF. The CDR3 bases are TGTGCCAGCAGCTTGTTGGGCAGGGGGCGCAAGTATTTT.

The rearrangement uses TRBV27 and TRBJ1-3; the D gene is possibly TRBD1 (6 bases). With 7 bases removed from V and 0 bases from J, the gap between germline ends came to 7 bases. The CDR3 runs to 13 residues. Germline CDR1 reads MNHEY; CDR2 reads SMNVEV (reference sequence). CDR3 residues: CASTGVSGNTIYF. DNA for the CDR3: TGTGCCAGCACAGGGGTCTCTGGAAACACCATATATTTT.